This record looks at one TCR beta chain sequence and its context. There is no known antigen for this receptor. It has no much larger one-base neighbor in the sample; base qualities were not kept. Reading the germline V gene (reference sequence) gives CDR1 MNHNY and CDR2 SVGAGI. V is cut back by 2 bases and J by 2 bases, with 5 bases in the junction unmatched. The CDR3 measures 15 amino acids from cysteine to phenylalanine. Only the CDR3 DNA stays, 45 bases, in frame from base 1. The data stem from a study of OX40 agonist ivuxolimab in advanced cancers. At the level of the whole study: Ivuxolimab was an agonistic, fully human IgG2 monoclonal antibody directed against OX40 (CD134), a costimulatory receptor. Intravenous ivuxolimab was administered to patients every 2 weeks at six dose levels: 0.01, 0.1, 0.3, 1.5, 3 and 10 mg/kg. Among the approximately 50 dose-escalation patients, 19 had hepatocellular carcinoma, 15 melanoma, 9 renal cell carcinoma and 9 head and neck cancer. A male proportion of around 80% and a mean age of roughly 58 years, ranging from roughly 23 to 79, were recorded for the dose-escalation cohort. Prior anti-PD-1, anti-PD-L1 or anti-CTLA-4 therapy was permitted, and about 40% of dose-escalation patients had received checkpoint inhibitors. Three dose-escalation patients achieved partial responses, one with hepatocellular carcinoma and two with cutaneous melanoma. The point of sequencing TCRbeta in the periphery was to test whether ivuxolimab changed TCR sequence diversity and drove clonal T-cell expansion. The paper describes the monotherapy dose-escalation part (N of about 47 patients) of the phase I trial of ivuxolimab. Paper-wide results and their limitations: At doses of 0.1 to 3.0 mg/kg, clonal expansion of both CD4+ and CD8+ T cells in blood was seen between baseline and week 6. On average, CD8+ T cells showed more expanded clones than CD4+ T cells after ivuxolimab. The antigen specificity of the peripheral T cells that underwent clonal expansion was not determined. In partial responders in the 0.1-3.0 mg/kg groups, normalized peripheral clonal expansion was found to be among the lowest, especially among CD8+ T cells. Low levels of normalized T-cell clonal expansion were also shown by some nonresponding patients.

Genomic DNA was extracted from sorted cells for sequencing of the TCRbeta CDR3 region. The immunoSEQ Assay was used to sequence the TCRbeta CDR3 regions. The clones in this table, taken by TCRdb from immuneACCESS, are in-frame only. Not every clone is retained; where verified, under half of the shortfall comes from an unresolved V gene, and the cause of the rest is unknown. Within this sample are approximately 52,000 clones, with 60% to 85% of them counted one time only. The ten top clones hold less than 2% of the sample. Patients with a history of autoimmune disease or receiving systemic immunosuppression were excluded from the trial. Peripheral blood for TCR sequencing was collected from all dose cohorts at baseline, on cycle 4 day 1, and on cycle 7 day 1. Samples came from an open-label, multicenter, first-in-human phase I dose-escalation trial of ivuxolimab. The trial enrolled adults with locally advanced or metastatic head and neck squamous cell, hepatocellular, melanoma or renal cell carcinoma. CD4+ and CD8+ T cells were sorted separately from peripheral blood before TCR sequencing.

The sequence links TRBV6-6 to TRBJ1-1, with 7 junctional bases fitting TRBD1. Sequenced here: CD4+ or CD8+ T cells sorted from blood, sampled in a trial of the OX40 agonist ivuxolimab. The clonotype originates from an adult with an advanced solid tumor such as melanoma, head and neck, liver or kidney cancer. Here the CDR3 is given as CASSYPQGVNTEAFF. The DNA sequence is given as TGTGCCAGCAGTTACCCCCAGGGGGTAAACACTGAAGCTTTCTTT.